This T cell receptor (beta chain) came from a study of T cell responses to AZD1222 COVID-19 vaccine. Repertoires were generated with immunoSEQ multiplex PCR, while TCRdb's copy carries only in-frame clones and drops some. This sample yields roughly 190,000 clones, of which 80% to 95% are seen a single time; under 2% belongs to the top ten. This specimen was peripheral blood, taken 28 days after the second AZD1222 dose. This receptor was obtained from an adult who received the AZD1222 COVID-19 vaccine.

The DNA for the CDR3 is TGTGCCAGCCTAAAACAGGGGGCGAGTGAAGCTTTCTTT. Protein sequence: CASLKQGASEAFF. The rearrangement links TRBV2 to TRBJ1-1, with 9 bases aligning to TRBD1. The V segment lost 8 bases and the J segment 7 bases; nucleotides outside the gene matches: 8. Germline CDR1 SNHLY, CDR2 FYNNEI. The CDR3 runs to 13 residues.